The present T cell receptor beta chain was sequenced within a study of blood T cell repertoires in COVID-19. Method: immunoSEQ multiplex PCR; TCRdb's copy keeps in-frame clones and lacks some. The sample has 50,000 or so clones, around 90% seen once. V lost 4 bases, J lost 9 bases, and 23 bases lay in between. The CDR3 consists of 16 residues. The germline V gene has CDR1 MGHDK and CDR2 SYGVNS. The sequencing input was peripheral blood. The chain has TRBV25-1 and TRBJ2-3; tentatively, D is TRBD1 (6 bases). This TCR was recovered from a human donor in a cohort sampled during active COVID-19. The CDR3 coding sequence is TGTGCCAGCAGTGCCCTGGAGCCGGGACCCCAGGGGACGCAGTATTTT. Encoded protein: CASSALEPGPQGTQYF.